This T cell receptor beta chain was retrieved from a study of tumor-infiltrating lymphocytes in primary liver carcinoma. A primer matching the constant region was used to make TCR beta cDNA from approximately 0.45 ug of total RNA. Slightly modified ARM-PCR, run as three nested multiplex PCR rounds, produced the TCR beta libraries. The first two PCR rounds used TRBV1-TRBV30 primers with a Cbeta primer, 10 cycles each. MiXCR was run by TCRdb on the multiplex PCR reads, yielding one entry per CDR3 protein. The sample includes 200,000 or so distinct CDR3 sequences, 65% of them seen just once. This clonotype was detected a few times. Unsorted whole blood served as the source of blood RNA, and germline DNA was extracted as well. From germline, CDR1 is SGHRS and CDR2 YFSETQ. Germline trimming cut 2 bases from V and 6 bases from J; bases unmatched to any gene: 8. The CDR3 is 15 residues long.

The chain employs TRBV5-1 and TRBJ2-1, with 7 nucleotides matching TRBD2. The receptor comes from a woman aged 55-75 years with primary liver carcinoma and hepatitis B virus infection. Sequenced material: peripheral blood. The CDR3 here is CASSFMAGVSNEQFF. DNA for the CDR3: TGCGCCAGCAGCTTTATGGCGGGAGTTTCCAATGAGCAGTTCTTC. Full variable domain (remainder filled in from reference TRBV5-1 and TRBJ2-1): KAGVTQTPRYLIKTRGQQVTLSCSPISGHRSVSWYQQTPGQGLQFLFEYFSETQRNKGNFPGRFSGRQFSNSRSEMNVSTLELGDSALYLCASSFMAGVSNEQFFGPGTRLTVL.